This is a list of T cell receptor beta chains from one sample in a study of T cells after yellow fever vaccination. Via MiXCR, TCRdb re-called the 5' RACE reads, giving one row per CDR3 protein. The profile shows around 310,000 distinct CDR3 sequences, roughly 9.4% of them singletons. Sequenced material: PBMCs, taken on the day of the first yellow fever vaccination. These receptors all stem from a young man who received the YFV17D yellow fever vaccine. Both conserved end residues are part of each CDR3. The D gene is left open where the match is weak. Part of the rows lack a size; the others show once, few, many or a class for expanded clones.

V gene,J gene,clone size,D gene,CDR3 DNA,CDR3 protein
TRBV5-1,TRBJ1-4,few,NA,TGCGCCAGCAGCTTGGGGACAACAGGTTTTAGGGAAAAACTGTTTTTT,CASSLGTTGFREKLFF
TRBV28,TRBJ1-1,NA,NA,TGTGCCAGCAGTTTTCTAACAGGGATCTACACTGAAGCTTTCTTT,CASSFLTGIYTEAFF
TRBV5-1,TRBJ2-5,many,NA,TGCGCCAGCAGCTTGGAGTCCGGGGCCCGAGAGACCCAGTACTTC,CASSLESGARETQYF
TRBV15,TRBJ2-1,many,NA,TGTGCCACCAGCATGCGGCGGAATGAGCAGTTCTTC,CATSMRRNEQFF
TRBV7-2,TRBJ1-3,NA,NA,TGTGCCAGCAGCTCGACAGACTTCTCTGGAAACACCATATATTTT,CASSSTDFSGNTIYF
TRBV7-8,TRBJ2-7,few,NA,TGTGCCAGCAGCTTAATCCGCGGGCTAACCAGCTCCTACGAGCAGTACTTC,CASSLIRGLTSSYEQYF
TRBV9,TRBJ2-4,many,NA,TGTGCCAGCAGCGTAGAAGCCAAAGCCAAAAACATTCAGTACTTC,CASSVEAKAKNIQYF
TRBV11-2,TRBJ1-6,many,NA,TGTGCCAGCAGCTTACTACGGCGGACTAATTCACCCCTCCACTTT,CASSLLRRTNSPLHF
TRBV7-2,TRBJ2-1,NA,NA,TGTGCCAGCAGTTCAGGGTGGCAGACCTCCTACAATGAGCAGTTCTTC,CASSSGWQTSYNEQFF
TRBV5-1,TRBJ2-1,NA,TRBD2,TGCGCCAGCAGTTTAAGAGTAGCGGGGGCCTATGAGCAGTTCTTC,CASSLRVAGAYEQFF
TRBV5-1,TRBJ2-5,NA,TRBD1,TGCGCCAGCAGCTTCGGGACAGGGGTCGAGACCCAGTACTTC,CASSFGTGVETQYF
TRBV5-5,TRBJ2-1,few,NA,TGTGCCAGCAGCTTAAGGGATAATGAGCAGTTCTTC,CASSLRDNEQFF
TRBV5-1,TRBJ2-5,few,NA,TGCGCCAGCAGCCTAGACCCCGACAGACAAGAGACCCAGTACTTC,CASSLDPDRQETQYF
TRBV7-9,TRBJ2-5,many,TRBD2,TGTGCCAGCAGCTTCACTAGCGGTGAAGAGACCCAGTACTTC,CASSFTSGEETQYF
TRBV6-5,TRBJ2-1,few,TRBD2,TGTGCCAGCAGTTACTCTATCGGGCGGGGGGGCCTTGATGAGCAGTTCTTC,CASSYSIGRGGLDEQFF
TRBV12-3/TRBV12-4,TRBJ1-1,NA,NA,TGTGCCAGCAGTTTAGGTCCCGGGAGTGAAGCTTTCTTT,CASSLGPGSEAFF
TRBV5-6,TRBJ1-4,NA,NA,TGTGCCAGCAGCTCCACGGGCCACCATGAAAAACTGTTTTTT,CASSSTGHHEKLFF
TRBV12-3/TRBV12-4,TRBJ2-3,NA,NA,TGTGCCAGCAGTTTACCCTTAGATACGCAGTATTTT,CASSLPLDTQYF
TRBV5-1,TRBJ1-1,few,NA,TGCGCCAGCAGCCCGGCCCCAGGGTCGGTCACTGAAGCTTTCTTT,CASSPAPGSVTEAFF
TRBV12-3/TRBV12-4,TRBJ2-4,many,NA,TGTGCCAGCAGTTTCTTCAGGAGCAGATCAAAAAACATTCAGTACTTC,CASSFFRSRSKNIQYF
TRBV4-2,TRBJ1-2,few,TRBD1,TGTGCCAGCAGCCGGCGAAACAGGGGAGAAGGCTACACCTTC,CASSRRNRGEGYTF
TRBV4-1,TRBJ1-5,few,NA,TGCGCCAGCAGCCAACTGGATGGCCAGCCCCAGCATTTT,CASSQLDGQPQHF
TRBV4-3,TRBJ2-1,few,NA,TGCGCCAGCAGCCCCGAGGGGGACTTTTACTCCTACAATGAGCAGTTCTTC,CASSPEGDFYSYNEQFF
TRBV7-3,TRBJ2-1,NA,NA,TGTGCCAGCAGCCCCCGACAGGTCACCCTGGGTGAGCAGTTCTTC,CASSPRQVTLGEQFF
TRBV5-8,TRBJ2-5,many,NA,TGTGCCAGCAGCTTGGAGGTGGACGAGACCCAGTACTTC,CASSLEVDETQYF
TRBV5-1,TRBJ1-1,few,NA,TGCGCCAGCAGCTTGGCCCCAGTGGCAGGGGCCACTGAAGCTTTCTTT,CASSLAPVAGATEAFF
TRBV14,TRBJ1-6,many,NA,TGTGCCAGCAGTCCGGGCAGGGGAGCTTCACCCCTCCACTTT,CASSPGRGASPLHF
TRBV5-1,TRBJ2-6,few,NA,TGCGCCAGCAGCTTGAACGGCCTAGGGGCCAACGTCCTGACTTTC,CASSLNGLGANVLTF
TRBV5-1,TRBJ2-5,NA,TRBD2,TGCGCCAGCAGCTTGTGGGGGGGAGAAGAGACCCAGTACTTC,CASSLWGGEETQYF
TRBV4-1,TRBJ2-6,NA,NA,TGCGCCAGCAGCCAAGATTTTCGGGGGGCGCGGCTATCTTCTGGGGCCAACGTCCTGACTTTC,CASSQDFRGARLSSGANVLTF
TRBV7-2,TRBJ1-4,few,NA,TGTGCCAGCAGCTTAATGAGGCCGCCTGGGGAAAAACTGTTTTTT,CASSLMRPPGEKLFF
TRBV19,TRBJ1-5,few,NA,TGTGCCAGTAGTGCACAGGGTAGGCAGCCCCAGCATTTT,CASSAQGRQPQHF
TRBV4-2,TRBJ1-1,few,NA,TGTGCCAGCAGCCAAGGTTCGGGGCCGAACACTGAAGCTTTCTTT,CASSQGSGPNTEAFF
TRBV30,TRBJ1-2,few,NA,TGTGCCTGGAGGATAGGGGAGGGCGGCTACACCTTC,CAWRIGEGGYTF
TRBV9,TRBJ2-2,few,NA,TGTGCCAGCAGCGTAGACGTAATGGGGGCGACCGGGGAGCTGTTTTTT,CASSVDVMGATGELFF
TRBV18,TRBJ1-5,few,NA,TGTGCCAGCTCGCAAGGGCCGGCGGATCGGCCCCAGCATTTT,CASSQGPADRPQHF
TRBV6-1,TRBJ2-2,NA,NA,TGTGCCAGCAGTGGAACAGGGGAGGGCACCGGGGAGCTGTTTTTT,CASSGTGEGTGELFF
TRBV4-3,TRBJ2-5,NA,NA,TGCGCCAGCAGCCAAGATCGGGCATGGGGAACAGAGACCCAGTACTTC,CASSQDRAWGTETQYF
TRBV4-1,TRBJ2-4,NA,NA,TGCGCCAGCAGCCAAGGGGAAGGGGGAGCCAAAAACATTCAGTACTTC,CASSQGEGGAKNIQYF
TRBV9,TRBJ2-2,NA,TRBD2,TGTGCCAGCAGCGTGGGACTAGCGGGGGCAAACACCGGGGAGCTGTTTTTT,CASSVGLAGANTGELFF
TRBV6-1,TRBJ2-3,few,TRBD2,TGTGCCAGCAGCCCGGGACTAGCGGGGGTAAATACGCAGTATTTT,CASSPGLAGVNTQYF
TRBV7-2,TRBJ2-1,few,TRBD1,TGTGCCAGCAGCATGACAGGGGGCGCCTACAATGAGCAGTTCTTC,CASSMTGGAYNEQFF
TRBV5-4,TRBJ2-5,NA,NA,TGTGCCAGCAGCTTGAATATAGAGACCCAGTACTTC,CASSLNIETQYF
TRBV7-7,TRBJ2-3,NA,NA,TGTGCCAGCAGCAGAACAGGGCGGGATACGCAGTATTTT,CASSRTGRDTQYF
TRBV7-2,TRBJ2-7,few,NA,TGTGCCAGCAGCAATTTTGGGCGGGTTCAGGGCGAGCAGTACTTC,CASSNFGRVQGEQYF
TRBV5-1,TRBJ2-5,many,NA,TGCGCCAGCAGCTTGGGAATCCAAGAGACCCAGTACTTC,CASSLGIQETQYF
TRBV7-7,TRBJ2-5,few,NA,TGTGCCAGCAGCCCCCTCCTTCGGGCGGGGGCCCCTCAAGAGACCCAGTACTTC,CASSPLLRAGAPQETQYF
TRBV5-5,TRBJ2-3,many,NA,TGTGCCAGCAGCTTCGACTCCCTTTTGGAAGATACGCAGTATTTT,CASSFDSLLEDTQYF
TRBV24-1,TRBJ1-2,many,NA,TGTGCCACCAGTGATGGACGACATGGCTACACCTTC,CATSDGRHGYTF
TRBV7-6,TRBJ2-7,many,TRBD1,TGTGCCAGCGCCCTGGAGACAGGGCCTTACTCTTACGAGCAGTACTTC,CASALETGPYSYEQYF
TRBV20-1,TRBJ2-4,NA,NA,TGCAGTGCTAGAGTGGGGGATGGGGGCGGCGCCAAAAACATTCAGTACTTC,CSARVGDGGGAKNIQYF
TRBV2,TRBJ1-2,NA,NA,TGTGCCAGCAGTGAAGTGGGGCCTCGGGGTGGCTACACCTTC,CASSEVGPRGGYTF
TRBV7-2,TRBJ1-5,few,NA,TGTGCCAGCAGCTTAAGGCTGGGGAATCAGCCCCAGCATTTT,CASSLRLGNQPQHF
TRBV29-1,TRBJ1-5,NA,TRBD1,TGCAGCGTGTGGACAGGGGGTGCCAATCAGCCCCAGCATTTT,CSVWTGGANQPQHF
TRBV6-1,TRBJ2-5,NA,TRBD2,TGTGCCAGCAGTGAAGTCTCTATCGCGGGGGGTCAAGAGACCCAGTACTTC,CASSEVSIAGGQETQYF